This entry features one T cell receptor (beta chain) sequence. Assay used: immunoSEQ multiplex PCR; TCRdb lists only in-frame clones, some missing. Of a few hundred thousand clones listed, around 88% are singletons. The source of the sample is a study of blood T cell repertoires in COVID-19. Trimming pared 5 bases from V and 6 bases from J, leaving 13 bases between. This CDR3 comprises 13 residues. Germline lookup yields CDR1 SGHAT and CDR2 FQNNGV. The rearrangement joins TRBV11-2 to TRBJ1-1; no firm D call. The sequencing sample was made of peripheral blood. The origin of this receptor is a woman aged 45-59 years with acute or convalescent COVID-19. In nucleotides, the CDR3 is TGTGCCAGCAGCGGTCTCGCTAGGCCTGAAGCTTTCTTT. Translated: CASSGLARPEAFF.